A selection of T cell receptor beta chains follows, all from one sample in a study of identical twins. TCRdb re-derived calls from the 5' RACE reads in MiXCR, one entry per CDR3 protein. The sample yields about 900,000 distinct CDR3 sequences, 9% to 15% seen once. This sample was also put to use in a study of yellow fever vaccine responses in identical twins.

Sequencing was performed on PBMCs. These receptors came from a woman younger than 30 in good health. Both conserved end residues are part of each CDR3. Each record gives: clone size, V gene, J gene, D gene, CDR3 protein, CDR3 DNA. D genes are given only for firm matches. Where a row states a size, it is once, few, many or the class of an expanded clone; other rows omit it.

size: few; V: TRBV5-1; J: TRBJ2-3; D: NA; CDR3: CASSGRDTQYF; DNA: TGCGCCAGCAGCGGGCGGGATACGCAGTATTTT
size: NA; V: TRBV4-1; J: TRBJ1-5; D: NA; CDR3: CASSQAGGPTGNQPQHF; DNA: TGCGCCAGCAGCCAAGCGGGTGGACCGACTGGCAATCAGCCCCAGCATTTT
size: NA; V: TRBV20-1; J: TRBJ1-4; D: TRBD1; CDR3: CSAIASGQGSEKLFF; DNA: TGCAGTGCTATAGCATCGGGACAGGGTAGTGAAAAACTGTTTTTT
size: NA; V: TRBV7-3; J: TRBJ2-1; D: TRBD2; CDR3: CASSSQTGLAGVSEQFF; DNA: TGTGCCAGCAGCTCCCAAACCGGACTAGCGGGAGTAAGCGAGCAGTTCTTC
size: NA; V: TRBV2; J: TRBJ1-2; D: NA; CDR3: CASSGMRTQGKWDYGYTF; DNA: TGTGCCAGCAGTGGAATGCGCACCCAGGGGAAGTGGGACTATGGCTACACCTTC
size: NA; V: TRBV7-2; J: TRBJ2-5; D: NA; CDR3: CASSLRIYGETQYF; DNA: TGTGCCAGCAGCTTAAGGATCTACGGAGAGACCCAGTACTTC
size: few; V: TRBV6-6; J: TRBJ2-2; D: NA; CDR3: CASSYQVSGELFF; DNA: TGTGCCAGCAGTTACCAGGTGTCCGGGGAGCTGTTTTTT
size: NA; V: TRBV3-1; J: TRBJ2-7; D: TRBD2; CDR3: CASSQDESGRSLGYEQYF; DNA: TGTGCCAGCAGCCAAGACGAGAGCGGGAGGAGCTTAGGCTACGAGCAGTACTTC
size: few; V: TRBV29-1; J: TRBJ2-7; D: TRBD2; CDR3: CSVEGAWLAGGRKEQYF; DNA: TGCAGCGTTGAAGGGGCCTGGCTAGCGGGAGGGCGAAAGGAGCAGTACTTC
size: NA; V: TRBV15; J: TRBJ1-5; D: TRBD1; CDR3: CATSRETGGNQPQHF; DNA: TGTGCCACCAGCAGAGAGACAGGGGGGAATCAGCCCCAGCATTTT
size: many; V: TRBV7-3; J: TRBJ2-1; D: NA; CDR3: CASSLRPAPLDEQFF; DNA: TGTGCCAGCAGCCTACGACCTGCCCCGCTCGATGAGCAGTTCTTC
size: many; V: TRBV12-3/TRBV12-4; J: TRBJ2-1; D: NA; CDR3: CASSPRQSVYNEQFF; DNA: TGTGCCAGCAGTCCCCGACAGTCGGTATACAATGAGCAGTTCTTC
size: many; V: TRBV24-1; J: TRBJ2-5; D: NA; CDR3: CATSDPSFGYQETQYF; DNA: TGTGCCACCAGTGATCCATCGTTCGGGTACCAAGAGACCCAGTACTTC
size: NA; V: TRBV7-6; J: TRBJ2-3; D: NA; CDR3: CASSLKVLSTDTQYF; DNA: TGTGCCAGCAGCTTAAAGGTTTTAAGCACAGATACGCAGTATTTT
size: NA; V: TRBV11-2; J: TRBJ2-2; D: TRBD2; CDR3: CASSLGVLAAGELFF; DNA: TGTGCCAGCAGCTTAGGAGTCCTAGCGGCCGGGGAGCTGTTTTTT
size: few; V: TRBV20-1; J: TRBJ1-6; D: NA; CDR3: CSARDSKYNSPLHF; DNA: TGCAGTGCTAGAGACTCGAAGTATAATTCACCCCTCCACTTT
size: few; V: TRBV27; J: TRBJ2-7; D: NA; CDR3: CASSFREGQFYEQYF; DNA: TGTGCCAGCAGTTTCCGTGAAGGGCAGTTCTACGAGCAGTACTTC
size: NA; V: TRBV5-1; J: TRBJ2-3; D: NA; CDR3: CASSLDRSAQYF; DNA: TGCGCCAGCAGCTTGGACCGCTCGGCGCAGTATTTT
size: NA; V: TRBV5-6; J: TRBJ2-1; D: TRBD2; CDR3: CASSPQGRGDYHEQFF; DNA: TGTGCCAGCAGCCCCCAGGGTCGCGGGGACTACCATGAGCAGTTCTTC
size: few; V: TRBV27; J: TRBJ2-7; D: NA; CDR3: CASHPGREYGEQYF; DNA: TGTGCCAGCCACCCGGGCAGGGAATACGGCGAGCAGTACTTC
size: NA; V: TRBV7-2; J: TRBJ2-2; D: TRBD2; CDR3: CASGEREVAGELFF; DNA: TGTGCCAGCGGAGAGCGGGAGGTTGCCGGGGAGCTGTTTTTT
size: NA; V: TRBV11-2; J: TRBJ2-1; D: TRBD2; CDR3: CASSFPRTSGRAYNEQFF; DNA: TGTGCCAGCAGCTTTCCCCGGACTAGCGGGAGGGCTTACAATGAGCAGTTCTTC
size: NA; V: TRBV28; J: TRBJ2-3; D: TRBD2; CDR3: CASSPLSGRIEGPTDTQYF; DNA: TGTGCCAGCAGTCCTCTTAGCGGGAGGATCGAGGGTCCTACAGATACGCAGTATTTT
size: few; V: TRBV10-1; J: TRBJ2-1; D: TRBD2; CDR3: CASSGGLAGGLDEQFF; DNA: TGCGCCAGCAGTGGGGGACTAGCGGGAGGTCTAGATGAGCAGTTCTTC